This T cell receptor beta chain derives from a study of cytomegalovirus exposure and HLA in healthy donors. The CDR3 is 15 amino acids. V shed 3 bases and J 4 bases; nucleotides not matched to a gene: 4. CDR1 and CDR2 from the germline V gene are MNHNS and SASEGT. The PCR employed 60 Vbeta primers together with 13 Jbeta primers. This table comes from immunoSEQ multiplex PCR, and its TCRdb copy is limited to in-frame clones, with some not included. The sample shows approximately 200,000 clones, around 80% of them seen only once. Material: PBMCs. The receptor was derived from a man in his forties or fifties in good health and CMV-seronegative. The V and J genes are TRBV6-1 and TRBJ1-5; 9 bases are a match to TRBD1. The chain's CDR3 is CASSEDRGYNQPQHF. The CDR3 region has the DNA TGTGCCAGCAGTGAGGACAGGGGCTATAATCAGCCCCAGCATTTT.